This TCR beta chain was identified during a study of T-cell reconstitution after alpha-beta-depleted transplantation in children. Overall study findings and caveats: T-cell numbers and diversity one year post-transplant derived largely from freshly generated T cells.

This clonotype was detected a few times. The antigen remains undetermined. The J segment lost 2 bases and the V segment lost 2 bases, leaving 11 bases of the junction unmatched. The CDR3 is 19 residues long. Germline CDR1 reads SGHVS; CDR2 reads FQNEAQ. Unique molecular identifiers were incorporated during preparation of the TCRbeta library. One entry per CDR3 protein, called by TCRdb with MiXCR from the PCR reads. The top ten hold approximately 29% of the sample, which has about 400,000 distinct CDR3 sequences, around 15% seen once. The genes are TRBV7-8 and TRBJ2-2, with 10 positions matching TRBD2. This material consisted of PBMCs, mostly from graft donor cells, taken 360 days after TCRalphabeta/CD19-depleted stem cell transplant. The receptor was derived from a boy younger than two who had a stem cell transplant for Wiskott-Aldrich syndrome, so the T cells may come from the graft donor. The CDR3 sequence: CASSLPASGGVGNTGELFF. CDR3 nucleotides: TGTGCCAGCAGCTTACCTGCTAGCGGGGGCGTAGGAAACACCGGGGAGCTGTTTTTT.